This is a list of T cell receptor beta chains from one sample in a study of T cells in Graves' hyperthyroidism and ophthalmopathy. TCRdb reprocessed the multiplex PCR reads with MiXCR, giving one entry per CDR3 protein. The table shows around 99,000 distinct CDR3 sequences, with approximately 15% occurring only once. The sequenced sample was blood. These receptors were taken from a woman between 45 and 65 years old with Graves' hyperthyroidism. CDR3s include the opening cysteine and the closing phenylalanine or tryptophan. The D gene is left open where the match is weak. Size is omitted from some rows. Given values are once, few, many or a class for expanded clones.

clone_size cdr3_length j_call d_call v_call cdr3_aa cdr3_nt
. 16 TRBJ1-2 TRBD1 TRBV2 CASRAGRGQPPYGYTF TGTGCCAGCAGGGCCGGGAGGGGACAGCCACCCTATGGCTACACCTTC
. 15 TRBJ2-1 . TRBV11-2 CASSPSGATRVGQFF TGTGCCAGCAGCCCCTCGGGGGCAACCCGAGTCGGTCAGTTCTTC
many 17 TRBJ2-1 TRBD2 TRBV12-3/TRBV12-4 CASSPDPEGDYYNEQFF TGTGCCAGCAGTCCAGACCCCGAAGGGGACTACTACAATGAGCAGTTCTTC
. 18 TRBJ2-3 . TRBV6-1 CASSESRSLSDAGYTQYF TGTGCCAGCAGTGAAAGCAGATCTCTCTCCGATGCGGGGTATACGCAGTATTTT
many 14 TRBJ2-1 . TRBV30 CAWSVGREFNEQFF TGTGCCTGGAGTGTAGGTAGGGAATTCAATGAGCAGTTCTTC
many 16 TRBJ2-5 TRBD2 TRBV9 CASSGDLAGGRETQYF TGTGCCAGCAGCGGGGACCTAGCGGGAGGGCGAGAGACCCAGTACTTC
many 16 TRBJ2-1 TRBD2 TRBV10-3 CAISEPGLAASAEQFF TGTGCCATCAGTGAGCCGGGACTAGCGGCTTCTGCGGAGCAGTTCTTC
many 13 TRBJ1-1 . TRBV7-9 CASSLGLSTEAFF TGTGCCAGCAGCTTAGGACTGAGTACTGAAGCTTTCTTT
many 15 TRBJ2-2 TRBD2 TRBV20-1 CSARVAGGNTGELFF TGCAGTGCTAGAGTAGCGGGAGGGAACACCGGGGAGCTGTTTTTT
many 15 TRBJ1-5 . TRBV10-3 CAISESDGLREPQHF TGTGCCATCAGTGAGTCTGACGGCCTAAGGGAGCCCCAGCATTTT
many 16 TRBJ1-5 . TRBV12-3/TRBV12-4 CASSQSNRVSNQPQHF TGTGCCAGCAGTCAAAGTAACAGGGTGAGCAATCAGCCCCAGCATTTT
many 15 TRBJ2-1 TRBD2 TRBV11-2 CASSSIAGGYNEQFF TGTGCCAGCAGCTCCATAGCGGGGGGGTACAATGAGCAGTTCTTC
. 14 TRBJ2-1 TRBD2 TRBV7-2 CASSWVAGANEQFF TGTGCCAGCAGCTGGGTAGCGGGGGCCAATGAGCAGTTCTTC
many 17 TRBJ2-1 . TRBV29-1 CSVEDLQGRLSYNEQFF TGCAGCGTTGAAGATCTTCAGGGCCGCCTATCCTACAATGAGCAGTTCTTC
. 15 TRBJ2-7 TRBD2 TRBV12-3/TRBV12-4 CASSEGLAAHYEQYF TGTGCCAGCAGTGAGGGACTAGCGGCACACTACGAGCAGTACTTC
. 13 TRBJ2-7 TRBD2 TRBV28 CASSTLAGSEQYF TGTGCCAGCAGTACACTAGCGGGGAGCGAGCAGTACTTC
many 14 TRBJ1-2 TRBD1 TRBV6-2/TRBV6-3 CASSDRGRTYGYTF TGTGCCAGCAGCGACAGGGGGAGAACCTATGGCTACACCTTC
many 16 TRBJ2-1 . TRBV10-3 CAISEQGSGSYNEQFF TGTGCCATCAGTGAGCAGGGGTCGGGGTCCTACAATGAGCAGTTCTTC
. 14 TRBJ1-1 TRBD1 TRBV28 CASSLRGRDTEAFF TGTGCCAGCAGTTTAAGGGGGCGGGACACTGAAGCTTTCTTT
many 15 TRBJ2-5 . TRBV12-3/TRBV12-4 CASSEGGEPQETQYF TGTGCCAGCAGCGAAGGGGGGGAGCCACAAGAGACCCAGTACTTC
many 17 TRBJ2-1 TRBD2 TRBV7-2 CASSKTPGLADNNEQFF TGTGCCAGCAGTAAAACTCCGGGACTAGCGGACAACAATGAGCAGTTCTTC
many 15 TRBJ2-4 TRBD2 TRBV20-1 CSASLAGMAKNIQYF TGCAGTGCTAGTCTAGCGGGAATGGCCAAAAACATTCAGTACTTC
many 13 TRBJ1-1 . TRBV6-1 CASSEATSTEAFF TGTGCCAGCAGTGAAGCCACCTCCACTGAAGCTTTCTTT
many 13 TRBJ1-2 . TRBV2 CASLGQSGYGYTF TGTGCCAGCTTAGGACAGAGCGGCTATGGCTACACCTTC
. 14 TRBJ1-2 TRBD1 TRBV13 CASSFRTGEYGYTF TGTGCCAGCAGCTTTCGGACAGGGGAATATGGCTACACCTTC